This entry is about one TCR beta chain. Different DNA sequences within this sample yield the same CDR3. This sample is drawn from a study of blood T cell repertoires in COVID-19. Study in general: The analysed material was cDNA or gDNA that came from T cells, B-cell-depleted T cells, or PBMCs.

Study processing details: Counts of nucleated cells, estimated from reference gene primer amplification, were obtained. Here immunoSEQ multiplex PCR was the method, and the copy in TCRdb shows in-frame clones only, minus some. That table supplies the V and J calls and clone size; D and trimming were determined from the DNA. The repertoire includes about 260,000 clones, approximately 86% of them detected once, and about 5.2% sits in the top ten. Germline CDR1 is KGHSH and CDR2 is LQKENI. V gave up 6 bases and J gave up 2 bases; unmatched junction bases: 7. The CDR3 is 15 amino acids. Sequenced input: peripheral blood. The sequence came from a woman aged 55-69 years with COVID-19, enrolled during active disease. The V gene is TRBV18, the J gene TRBJ1-5; 7 positions match TRBD1. The CDR3 here is CASSPTGLGNQPQHF. The CDR3 nucleotides are TGTGCCAGCTCCCCGACAGGGTTGGGCAATCAGCCCCAGCATTTT.